Below, 18 T cell receptor beta chains from the same sample are listed, as sequenced in a study of chemoradiotherapy in HPV16-positive cancers. Libraries were prepared by immunoSEQ multiplex PCR; TCRdb keeps only in-frame clonotypes and omits some of them. The sample contains tens of thousands of clones, around nine tenths of which appear only once. This material consisted of blood, taken from a patient who underwent chemoradiotherapy. The receptors here all came from a human donor with HPV-associated anogenital cancer.

The chain carries TRBV5-5 and TRBJ1-1; 9 bases agree with TRBD1. With V trimmed by 2 bases and J by 5 bases, 4 bases remained unmatched. The germline gives CDR1 SGHKS, CDR2 YYEKEE (reference sequence). This CDR3 spans 14 amino acids. The CDR3 nucleotides read TGTGCCAGCAGCTTACAGGGGGCTTGGACTGAAGCTTTCTTT. Translated, it gives CASSLQGAWTEAFF.

This sequence joins TRBV10-2 and TRBJ2-3, with 8 bases fitting TRBD2. The CDR3 length is 14 residues. Trimming at V came to 9 bases and at J to 2 bases, leaving 7 bases not matched to a gene. Germline lookup yields CDR1 WSHSY and CDR2 SAAADI. For the CDR3, the DNA is TGCGCCAGTTCAGCGGGGGCCCCCACAGATACGCAGTATTTT. Translation: CASSAGAPTDTQYF.

This chain links TRBV4-2 with TRBJ1-1, with D possibly being TRBD1 (6 bases). This CDR3 contains 14 residues. Germline CDR1 LGHNA, CDR2 YNFKEQ. The V gene lost 4 bases and the J gene lost 3 bases, with 12 bases spanning the gap. CDR3 region: CASSPTGYDTEAFF. The CDR3 DNA reads as TGTGCCAGCAGCCCTACAGGGTACGACACTGAAGCTTTCTTT.

The CDR3 DNA is TGTGCCAGCAGTTTGGGGCGGACAGCCCAGCAGTTCTTC. Translating gives CASSLGRTAQQFF. The rearrangement uses TRBV28 and TRBJ2-1; TRBD1 might be the D (6 bases). The ends were cut back, 3 bases at V and 11 bases at J, with 14 bases in the middle. CDR1 is MDHEN and CDR2 is SYDVKM in the germline V gene. The CDR3 contains 13 residues.

The rearrangement uses TRBV29-1 and TRBJ1-1; D not certain. With 7 bases removed from V and 5 bases from J, the gap between germline ends came to 11 bases. From germline, CDR1 is SQVTM and CDR2 ANQGSEA. This CDR3 comprises 11 residues. The CDR3 DNA follows: TGCAGCGCTCTCAAAAGGACTGAAGCTTTCTTT. Translation: CSALKRTEAFF.

This clone was seen just once. The chain links TRBV4-2 to TRBJ1-2; D not resolved. V was trimmed by 1 base and J by 8 bases, leaving 26 bases between them. This CDR3 spans 18 amino acids. Looked up from germline, CDR1 is LGHNA and CDR2 is YNFKEQ. The CDR3 protein is CASSQAVTRDSMGWGYTF. DNA for the CDR3: TGTGCCAGCAGCCAAGCGGTTACTAGGGATTCGATGGGGTGGGGCTACACCTTC.

The V call is TRBV18, the J call TRBJ1-1; 11 nucleotides agree with TRBD1. CDR3 length: 16 residues. With 6 bases clipped from V and 6 bases from J, the junction kept 12 bases outside the gene matches. In germline, CDR1 is KGHSH, CDR2 LQKENI. CDR3 protein: CASSPFGQGAGAEAFF. The CDR3 coding sequence is TGTGCCAGCTCGCCCTTCGGACAGGGGGCGGGTGCTGAAGCTTTCTTT.

The CDR3 nucleotides are TGTGCCAGTAGATTTAGCGGGAGTCTGTACGAGCAGTACTTC. Amino acid sequence: CASRFSGSLYEQYF. The chain carries TRBV28 and TRBJ2-7; 9 bases agree with TRBD2. This CDR3 comprises 14 residues. V shed 9 bases, J shed 4 bases, and the junction held 10 bases outside the gene matches. Per germline, CDR1 MDHEN and CDR2 SYDVKM.

The rearrangement joins TRBV7-2 to TRBJ2-1; possible D gene TRBD2, 5 bases. The germline V gene has CDR1 SGHTA and CDR2 FQGNSA. The V end lost 5 bases, the J end lost 7 bases, and 18 bases lay between the germline ends. The CDR3 totals 15 residues. As DNA, the CDR3 is TGTGCCAGCAGCCCTACTAGTTCCGCGCAAAATGAGCAGTTCTTC. Translated: CASSPTSSAQNEQFF.

This chain uses TRBV11-2 with TRBJ1-3, with D perhaps matching TRBD1 (6 bases). Trimming removed 4 bases at V and 1 base at J, with 20 bases between. The CDR3 extends over 18 amino acids. The germline V gene has CDR1 SGHAT and CDR2 FQNNGV. CDR3 sequence: CASSSYTPRDKSGNTIYF. The CDR3 coding sequence is TGTGCCAGCAGCTCATACACGCCGAGGGACAAGTCTGGAAACACCATATATTTT.

The chain couples TRBV29-1 to TRBJ1-1, with D possibly matching TRBD1 (6 bases). This CDR3 has 11 amino acids. The germline CDR1 and CDR2 sequences are SQVTM and ANQGSEA. Deletions cut 8 bases from V and 6 bases from J, with 13 bases between. CDR3 sequence (DNA): TGCAGCTCAAGGGGGGGGGCTGAAGCTTTCTTT. The encoded protein is CSSRGGAEAFF.

The V call is TRBV2, the J call TRBJ1-1; perhaps TRBD1 as D (6 bases). Germline CDR1 is SNHLY and CDR2 is FYNNEI. Trimming shortened V by 4 bases and J by 7 bases, and 19 bases separated the two germline ends. The CDR3 consists of 15 residues. The CDR3 protein is CASSGELRGASEAFF. The CDR3 coding sequence is TGTGCCAGCAGTGGGGAATTGAGGGGGGCGAGTGAAGCTTTCTTT.

V usage is TRBV2 and J usage is TRBJ1-4; D unresolved. Germline V gene sequence: CDR1 SNHLY, CDR2 FYNNEI. The CDR3 extends over 14 amino acids. V lost 6 bases and J 2 bases, leaving 10 bases between the germline ends. CDR3 region: CASSRLRTNEKLFF. The CDR3 coding sequence is TGTGCCAGCAGCCGGCTTCGTACTAATGAAAAACTGTTTTTT.

Comments on this clone: In the same sample, other DNA sequences code for this CDR3. The chain combines TRBV11-2 with TRBJ1-5; unclear D gene. This CDR3 spans 13 amino acids. V gave up 1 base and J gave up 4 bases, with 5 bases separating them. Per the germline V gene, CDR1 is SGHAT and CDR2 is FQNNGV. The CDR3 sequence is CASSLGQNQPQHF. The CDR3 bases are TGTGCCAGCAGCTTAGGGCAGAATCAGCCCCAGCATTTT.

The rearrangement links TRBV20-1 to TRBJ2-7, with 7 bases matching TRBD2. The J segment lost 5 bases and the V segment lost 2 bases, leaving 0 bases of the junction unmatched. The germline V gene has CDR1 DFQATT and CDR2 SNEGSKA (reference sequence). The CDR3 is made up of 11 amino acids. Written as DNA, the CDR3 is TGCAGTGCTAGACTAGCGGACGAGCAGTACTTC. This encodes CSARLADEQYF.

V is TRBV28 and J is TRBJ2-4, with D tentatively TRBD2 (5 bases). Trimming removed 6 bases from V and 9 bases from J, with 15 bases in between. The CDR3 is 13 residues long. Germline CDR1 MDHEN, CDR2 SYDVKM. The CDR3 sequence is CASSLRGVGIQYF. CDR3 in DNA: TGTGCCAGCAGCCTCCGGGGAGTAGGCATTCAGTACTTC. The variable domain in full, with the rest retrieved from reference TRBV28 and TRBJ2-4, is DVKVTQSSRYLVKRTGEKVFLECVQDMDHENMFWYRQDPGLGLRLIYFSYDVKMKEKGDIPEGYSVSREKKERFSLILESASTNQTSMYLCASSLRGVGIQYFGAGTRLSVL.

The rearrangement links TRBV4-2 to TRBJ2-2, with 10 bases identical to TRBD2. V lost 4 bases to trimming and J lost 7 bases; unmatched junction nucleotides: 12. This CDR3 region has 17 residues. Per germline, CDR1 LGHNA and CDR2 YNFKEQ. The CDR3 bases are TGTGCCAGCAGCCCCGCGACGGGGCTAGCGGGAGTCGGGGAGCTGTTTTTT. This sequence encodes CASSPATGLAGVGELFF.

V and J are TRBV7-9 and TRBJ2-1; TRBD2 is a possible D gene (5 bases). Germline V lookup: CDR1 SEHNR, CDR2 FQNEAQ (reference sequence). Trimming took off 1 base at V and 10 bases at J, with 14 bases between the two ends. The CDR3 is 14 residues long. CDR3 in amino acids: CASSLGVEGWEQFF. The DNA for the CDR3 is TGTGCCAGCAGCTTAGGGGTAGAGGGTTGGGAGCAGTTCTTC. The complete variable domain, with remaining parts taken from reference TRBV7-9 and TRBJ2-1, reads DTGVSQNPRHKITKRGQNVTFRCDPISEHNRLYWYRQTLGQGPEFLTYFQNEAQLEKSRLLSDRFSAERPKGSFSTLEIQRTEQGDSAMYLCASSLGVEGWEQFFGPGTRLTVL.